The clone carrying this T cell receptor beta chain was observed a handful of times. Its antigen is currently unknown. This sample is drawn from a study of T-cell reconstitution after alpha-beta-depleted transplantation in children. Study findings and constraints: Surviving recipient T cells and thymic progenitors accounted for the high day-60 TCRbeta diversity observed in some patients. Where alpha-beta T cells came from about two months after transplant was reportedly several hundred expanded graft clones.

Preparation of the TCRbeta library was carried out with unique molecular identifiers. TCRdb reanalysed the PCR reads using MiXCR and keeps one entry per CDR3 protein. The table has roughly 74,000 distinct CDR3 sequences, about a sixth seen once. The CDR3 loop spans 15 amino acids. V lost 5 bases and J lost 2, with 16 bases in between. Germline V gives CDR1 MNHEY, CDR2 SVGAGI. The receptor was isolated from a male patient between 2 and 10 years old who had a stem cell transplant for acute lymphoblastic leukemia, so the T cells may come from the graft donor. The V gene is TRBV6-5, the J gene TRBJ2-7; D not certain. The material sequenced was PBMCs, mostly from graft donor cells, taken 360 days after TCRalphabeta/CD19-depleted stem cell transplant. The CDR3 spells CASSTRPKQTYEQYF. In DNA, the CDR3 is TGTGCCAGCAGTACTCGTCCCAAACAAACCTACGAGCAGTACTTC.